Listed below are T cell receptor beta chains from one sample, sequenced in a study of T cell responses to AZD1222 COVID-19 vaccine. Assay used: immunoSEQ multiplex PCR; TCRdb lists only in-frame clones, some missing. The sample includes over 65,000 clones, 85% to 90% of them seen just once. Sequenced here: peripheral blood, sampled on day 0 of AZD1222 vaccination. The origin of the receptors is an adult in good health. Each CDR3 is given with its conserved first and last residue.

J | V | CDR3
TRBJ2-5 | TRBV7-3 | CASSLNGGAGQETQYF
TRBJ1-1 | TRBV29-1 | CSVGNTEAFF
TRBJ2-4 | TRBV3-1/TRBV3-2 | CASSPEGGLAKNIQYF
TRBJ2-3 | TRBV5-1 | CASSLKSPGTTSSSTDTQYF
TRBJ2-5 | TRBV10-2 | CASSPGLAGEGTQYF
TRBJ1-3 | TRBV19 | CASGGPRTSGNTIYF
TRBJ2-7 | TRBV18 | CASSPLAGGYSYEQYF
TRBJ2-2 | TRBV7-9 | CASSPANTGELFF
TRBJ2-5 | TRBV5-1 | CASSLSASVSETQYF
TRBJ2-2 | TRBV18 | CASSPPIKGNTGELFF
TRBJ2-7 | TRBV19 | CASSWGTGAYEQYF
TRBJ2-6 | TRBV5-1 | CASRPYPQGAPGANVLTF
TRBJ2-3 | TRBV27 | CASGKRTDTQYF
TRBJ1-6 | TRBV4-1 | CASSNWDRGSSNSPLHF
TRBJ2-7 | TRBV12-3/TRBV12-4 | CASSFSYEQYF
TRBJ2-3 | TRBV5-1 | CASSWTRSSTDTQYF
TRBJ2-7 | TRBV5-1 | CASSASRDSPWEQYF
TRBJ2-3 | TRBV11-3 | CASSLQFTDTQYF
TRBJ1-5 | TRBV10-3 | CAISVDRGNQPQHF
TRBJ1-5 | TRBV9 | CASSKDVGNQPQHF
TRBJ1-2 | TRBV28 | CASSFREGANYGYTF